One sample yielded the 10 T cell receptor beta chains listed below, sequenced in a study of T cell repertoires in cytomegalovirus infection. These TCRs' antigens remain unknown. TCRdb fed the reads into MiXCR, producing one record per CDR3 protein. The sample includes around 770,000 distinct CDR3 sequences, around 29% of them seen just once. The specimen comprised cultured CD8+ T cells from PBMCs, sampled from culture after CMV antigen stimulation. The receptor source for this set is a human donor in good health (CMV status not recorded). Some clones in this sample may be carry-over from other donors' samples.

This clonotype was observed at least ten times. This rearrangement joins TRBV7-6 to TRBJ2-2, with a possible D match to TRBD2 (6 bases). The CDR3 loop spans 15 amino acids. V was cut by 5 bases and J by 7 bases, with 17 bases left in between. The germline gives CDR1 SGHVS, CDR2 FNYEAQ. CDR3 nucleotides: TGTGCCAGCAGCCCCACCCCTAGCGAGGACGGGGAGCTGTTTTTT. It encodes CASSPTPSEDGELFF.

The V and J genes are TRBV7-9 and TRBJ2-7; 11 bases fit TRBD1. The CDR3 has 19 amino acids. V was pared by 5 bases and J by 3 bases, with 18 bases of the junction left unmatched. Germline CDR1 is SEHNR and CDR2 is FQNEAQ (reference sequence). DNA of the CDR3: TGTGCCAGCAGCGCCTACAGGCCCCCGGGACAGGGGGATCTCTACGAGCAGTACGTC. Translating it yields CASSAYRPPGQGDLYEQYV.

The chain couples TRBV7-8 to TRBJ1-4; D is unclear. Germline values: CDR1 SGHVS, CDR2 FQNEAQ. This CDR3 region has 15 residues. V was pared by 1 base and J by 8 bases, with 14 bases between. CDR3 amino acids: CASSLDAVRQEKLFF. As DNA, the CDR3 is TGTGCCAGCAGCTTAGATGCCGTCAGGCAAGAAAAACTGTTTTTT.

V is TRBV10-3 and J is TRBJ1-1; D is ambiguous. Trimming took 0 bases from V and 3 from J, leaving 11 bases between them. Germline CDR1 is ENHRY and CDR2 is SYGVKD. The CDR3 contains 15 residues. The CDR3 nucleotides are TGTGCCATCAGTGAGTCCATAGGCGGATACACTGAAGCTTTCTTT. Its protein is CAISESIGGYTEAFF.

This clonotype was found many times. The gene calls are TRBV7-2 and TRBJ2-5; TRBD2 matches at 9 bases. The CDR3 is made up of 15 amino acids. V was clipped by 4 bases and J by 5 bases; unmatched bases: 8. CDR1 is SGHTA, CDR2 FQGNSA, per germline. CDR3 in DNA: TGTGCCAGCAGCTATACAGCGGGGGGTGGCGAGACCCAGTACTTC. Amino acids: CASSYTAGGGETQYF.

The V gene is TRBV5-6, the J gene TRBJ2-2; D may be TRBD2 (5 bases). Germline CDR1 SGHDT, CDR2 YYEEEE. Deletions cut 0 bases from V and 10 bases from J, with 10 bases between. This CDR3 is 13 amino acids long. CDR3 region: CASSLAAGEELFF. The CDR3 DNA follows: TGTGCCAGCAGCTTGGCCGCGGGTGAGGAGCTGTTTTTT.

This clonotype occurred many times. CDR3 in amino acids: CASSPEGEKLFF. CDR3 nucleotide sequence: TGTGCCAGCAGCCCCGAGGGCGAAAAACTGTTTTTT. This chain links TRBV6-1 with TRBJ1-4; D is ambiguous. This CDR3 contains 12 residues. CDR1 MNHNS and CDR2 SASEGT come from the germline V gene. Trimming took off 6 bases at V and 8 bases at J, with 10 bases between the two ends.

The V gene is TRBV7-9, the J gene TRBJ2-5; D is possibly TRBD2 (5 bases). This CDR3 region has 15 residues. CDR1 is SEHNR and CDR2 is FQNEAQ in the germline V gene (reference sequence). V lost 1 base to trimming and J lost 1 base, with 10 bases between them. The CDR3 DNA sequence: TGTGCCAGCAGCTTAGTGATCCGGGGCCAAGAGACCCAGTACTTC. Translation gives CASSLVIRGQETQYF.

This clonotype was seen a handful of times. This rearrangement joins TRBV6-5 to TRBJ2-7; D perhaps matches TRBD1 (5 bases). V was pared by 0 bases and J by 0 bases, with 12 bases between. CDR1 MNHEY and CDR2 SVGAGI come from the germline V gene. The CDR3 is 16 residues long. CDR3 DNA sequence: TGTGCCAGCAGTTACTCTCAGGGCCCGAGCTCCTACGAGCAGTACTTC. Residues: CASSYSQGPSSYEQYF.

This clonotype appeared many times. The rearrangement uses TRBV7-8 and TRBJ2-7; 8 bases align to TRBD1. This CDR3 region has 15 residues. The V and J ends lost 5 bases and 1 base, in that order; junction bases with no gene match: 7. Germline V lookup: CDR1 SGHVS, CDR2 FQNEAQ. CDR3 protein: CASSRGQGPSYEQYV. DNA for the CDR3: TGTGCCAGCAGCCGAGGACAGGGCCCTTCCTACGAGCAGTACGTC.